Each of the 17 T cell receptor beta chains below was sequenced from the same sample in a study of T-cell reconstitution after alpha-beta-depleted transplantation in children. TCRbeta library construction was performed incorporating unique molecular identifiers. TCRdb processed the PCR reads anew with MiXCR; each CDR3 protein has one entry. Altogether approximately 1,000,000 distinct CDR3 sequences are present, about 29% being singletons, with the ten largest covering under 30%. This specimen consisted of PBMCs, mostly from graft donor cells, obtained 360 days after TCRalphabeta/CD19-depleted stem cell transplant. Receptor source: a boy under two years old who had a stem cell transplant for SCID, so the T cells may come from the graft donor.

This clonotype was detected only a few times. In nucleotides, the CDR3 is TGCGCCAGCAGCCAAGATTTCTGGGCCTCCGGAGCCTACGAGCAGTACTTC. Translated: CASSQDFWASGAYEQYF. The chain has TRBV4-3 and TRBJ2-7; the D is unclear. V lost 0 bases and J lost 2, with 17 bases in between. Germline CDR1 is LGHNA and CDR2 is YSLEER. The CDR3 loop spans 17 amino acids.

This chain uses TRBV7-2 with TRBJ2-7; perhaps TRBD2 as D (7 bases). Germline V gives CDR1 SGHTA, CDR2 FQGNSA. With 0 bases removed from V and 7 bases from J, the gap between germline ends came to 19 bases. CDR3 length: 16 residues. The CDR3 is CASSLAWRGPPGEQYF. The CDR3 region has the DNA TGTGCCAGCAGCTTAGCCTGGCGGGGGCCACCTGGGGAGCAGTACTTC.

The chain joins TRBV7-9 to TRBJ1-5; D is unresolved. CDR3 length: 13 amino acids. Germline loops: CDR1 SEHNR, CDR2 FQNEAQ (reference sequence). V was cut by 3 bases and J by 7 bases, with 10 bases left in between. The CDR3 loop reads CASSFDWGQPQHF. The CDR3 DNA reads as TGTGCCAGCAGCTTTGATTGGGGACAGCCCCAGCATTTT.

The chain combines TRBV7-9 with TRBJ1-5; 11 bases are a match to TRBD1. Germline CDR1 and CDR2: SEHNR and FQNEAQ (reference sequence). The CDR3 is made up of 17 amino acids. With V trimmed by 5 bases and J by 5 bases, 11 bases remained unmatched. CDR3 DNA sequence: TGTGCCAGCAGCGGAACGCTTTGGACAGGGGGCTATCAGCCCCAGCATTTT. Protein product: CASSGTLWTGGYQPQHF.

A few counts support this clonotype. The chain links TRBV18 to TRBJ2-3; D ambiguous. This CDR3 spans 12 amino acids. The germline V gene encodes CDR1 KGHSH and CDR2 LQKENI. Trimming removed 4 bases from V and 5 bases from J, with 7 bases in between. Here the CDR3 reads CASSRSGDTQYF. The CDR3 DNA follows: TGTGCCAGCTCACGATCGGGAGATACGCAGTATTTT.

The V call is TRBV28, the J call TRBJ2-7; maybe TRBD2 (5 bases). Germline CDR1 reads MDHEN; CDR2 reads SYDVKM. This CDR3 has 16 residues. Trimming stripped 3 bases from V and 5 bases from J, with 20 bases between. The CDR3: CASSFSKSRGHHEQYF. Written as DNA, the CDR3 is TGTGCCAGCAGTTTTTCAAAGAGTCGGGGTCACCACGAGCAGTACTTC.

This clonotype was counted a few times. The chain is built from TRBV28 and TRBJ1-5; D remains unclear. The germline V and J ends were trimmed by 4 bases and 2 bases, with 15 bases remaining between them. From germline, CDR1 is MDHEN and CDR2 SYDVKM. The CDR3 loop spans 16 amino acids. CDR3 in amino acids: CASSSLRRLGNQPQHF. CDR3 nucleotides: TGTGCCAGCAGTTCGTTACGGAGACTTGGCAATCAGCCCCAGCATTTT.

The sample holds a few counts of this clonotype. The chain carries TRBV7-9 and TRBJ2-2, with D unclear. Germline V lookup: CDR1 SEHNR, CDR2 FQNEAQ (reference sequence). The CDR3 contains 14 residues. Trimming removed 3 bases from V and 5 bases from J, with 10 bases in between. CDR3: CASSFGKATGELFF. CDR3 DNA sequence: TGTGCCAGCAGCTTCGGCAAGGCTACCGGGGAGCTGTTTTTT.

The V call is TRBV20-1, the J call TRBJ2-5; no definite D call. The CDR3 runs to 15 residues. Germline V gene data show CDR1 as DFQATT and CDR2 as SNEGSKA (reference sequence). The V end was cut by 0 bases, the J end by 1 base, with 12 bases between. This CDR3 is CSAREASQPQETQYF. In DNA form, the CDR3 reads TGCAGTGCTAGAGAAGCCAGCCAACCCCAAGAGACCCAGTACTTC.

This chain's CDR3 is CASSLTSGTYEQYF. CDR3 nucleotide sequence: TGTGCCAGCAGCTTGACTAGCGGTACCTACGAGCAGTACTTC. This rearrangement joins TRBV5-6 to TRBJ2-7; 8 bases are shared with TRBD2. Germline V gene lookup returns CDR1 SGHDT and CDR2 YYEEEE. The J segment lost 2 bases and the V segment lost 1 base, leaving 2 bases of the junction unmatched. The CDR3 is 14 residues long.

This clonotype was counted a few times. The chain links TRBV21-1 to TRBJ2-7; TRBD1, the table's D call, was not compared with the DNA. TRBV21-1 is a documented pseudogene. The CDR3 contains 12 residues. CDR3 sequence (DNA): TGTGCCAGCAGCGACCAGGGTTACGAGCAGTACTTC. Its translation is CASSDQGYEQYF.

The CDR3 bases are TGTGCCAGCAGCCCCGTTAGAGGCAGGGGGCTAAAGGGGTACTTC. Translating gives CASSPVRGRGLKGYF. This chain links TRBV11-2 with TRBJ2-7; 8 positions agree with TRBD1. The CDR3 sequence is 15 residues long. V gave up 5 bases and J gave up 12 bases; unmatched junction bases: 18. Per the germline V gene, CDR1 is SGHAT and CDR2 is FQNNGV.

This chain links TRBV5-6 with TRBJ1-5; unclear D gene. The CDR3 contains 14 residues. CDR1 is SGHDT, CDR2 YYEEEE, per germline. Trimming left V 1 base short and J 1 base short, with 6 bases between. The CDR3: CASSLYASNQPQHF. CDR3 in DNA: TGTGCCAGCAGCTTGTATGCCAGCAATCAGCCCCAGCATTTT. Full variable domain (missing parts from reference TRBV5-6 and TRBJ1-5): DAGVTQSPTHLIKTRGQQVTLRCSPKSGHDTVSWYQQALGQGPQFIFQYYEEEERQRGNFPDRFSGHQFPNYSSELNVNALLLGDSALYLCASSLYASNQPQHFGDGTRLSIL.

The rearrangement links TRBV12-3 or TRBV12-4 to TRBJ1-2; D is undetermined. There are 14 residues in the CDR3. Between the trimmed V and J ends, which lost 3 bases and 4 bases, there was a span of 12 bases. The CDR3 nucleotides are TGTGCCAGCAGTTTCTTTGAAGGAGGCTATGGCTACACCTTC. Translation gives CASSFFEGGYGYTF.

The chain uses TRBV7-9 and TRBJ1-5; TRBD1 aligns across 7 bases. Germline CDR1 SEHNR, CDR2 FQNEAQ (reference sequence). V shed 3 bases, J shed 7 bases, and the junction held 3 bases outside the gene matches. The CDR3 length is 13 residues. The CDR3 here is CASSFQGQQPQHF. The CDR3 nucleotides are TGTGCCAGCAGCTTCCAGGGACAGCAGCCCCAGCATTTT. Full variable domain (outside the CDR3, taken from reference TRBV7-9 and TRBJ1-5): DTGVSQNPRHKITKRGQNVTFRCDPISEHNRLYWYRQTLGQGPEFLTYFQNEAQLEKSRLLSDRFSAERPKGSFSTLEIQRTEQGDSAMYLCASSFQGQQPQHFGDGTRLSIL.

This clonotype was seen a few times. This chain links TRBV28 with TRBJ2-5; tentative D call: TRBD2 (6 bases). The V and J ends lost 2 bases and 5 bases respectively, with 15 bases between them. This CDR3 has 15 residues. Germline loops: CDR1 MDHEN, CDR2 SYDVKM. The CDR3, as DNA: TGTGCCAGCAGTTTACCTGTGGAGGGCAACGAGACCCAGTACTTC. Translated: CASSLPVEGNETQYF.

The rearrangement joins TRBV12-3 or TRBV12-4 to TRBJ2-5, with 7 positions matching TRBD2. V was clipped by 8 bases and J by 2 bases; unmatched bases: 11. This CDR3 comprises 15 residues. CDR3 nucleotide sequence: TGTGCCAGCTCCGGTGGCGACGGGAGGCAAGAGACCCAGTACTTC. It specifies CASSGGDGRQETQYF.